What follows are 10 T cell receptor beta chains derived from one specimen sequenced in a study of shared clonotypes between healthy human individuals. Profiling relied on immunoSEQ multiplex PCR, and the TCRdb table lists in-frame clones only, not all of them. The table has a few hundred thousand clones, roughly 79% seen once; the top ten hold about 12%. The source material was PBMCs. Receptor source: a woman aged 40 to 50 in good health. Some clones in this sample may be carry-over from other donors' samples.

Only a few counts were recorded for this clone. V and J are TRBV29-1 and TRBJ1-1; D call uncertain. This CDR3 contains 13 residues. Germline CDR1 reads SQVTM; CDR2 reads ANQGSEA. V shed 7 bases and J shed 0 bases, with 12 bases lying between them. CDR3 DNA sequence: TGCAGCGCCGTACAGAGACTGAACACTGAAGCTTTCTTT. Translation gives CSAVQRLNTEAFF.

The chain links TRBV28 to TRBJ2-7, with TRBD1 matching over 9 bases. Germline CDR1 is MDHEN and CDR2 is SYDVKM. V was clipped by 5 bases and J by 1 base; unmatched bases: 6. The CDR3 runs to 15 residues. The CDR3 spells CASSTTGTGSYEQYF. In DNA, the CDR3 is TGTGCCAGCAGTACCACCGGGACAGGGTCCTACGAGCAGTACTTC.

The chain links TRBV5-6 to TRBJ2-3, with a tentative D call TRBD2 (6 bases). The CDR3 runs to 18 residues. Deletions cut 4 bases from V and 0 bases from J, with 21 bases between. Germline V lookup: CDR1 SGHDT, CDR2 YYEEEE. CDR3 sequence reads: CASSHSAPPGLSTDTQYF. The CDR3, as DNA: TGTGCCAGCAGCCACTCAGCACCACCGGGACTTAGCACAGATACGCAGTATTTT.

CDR3 in DNA: TGCAGTGCTTCTGGGGTATACGAGCAGTACTTC. Translation: CSASGVYEQYF. This chain joins TRBV20-1 and TRBJ2-7; D gene uncertain. This CDR3 is built from 11 residues. Trimming left V 5 bases short and J 4 bases short, with 9 bases between. Germline values: CDR1 DFQATT, CDR2 SNEGSKA (reference sequence).

About this clone itself: A far larger clone differs by one base, so this is likely a read error. Here the CDR3 omits its conserved ending phenylalanine or tryptophan, so a read error is the likely source. The J gene is TRBJ2-7, the V gene TRBV4-2; maybe TRBD1 (6 bases). The V and J ends lost 2 bases and 0 bases respectively, with 11 bases between them. Germline CDR1 reads LGHNA; CDR2 reads YNFKEQ. This CDR3 has 15 amino acids. This CDR3 is CASSQTQGSSYEQYL. The CDR3 bases are TGTGCCAGCAGCCAAACCCAGGGGAGCTCCTACGAGCAGTACCTC.

This chain joins TRBV19 and TRBJ1-4, with TRBD1 as a possible D gene (6 bases). CDR1 and CDR2 (germline): LNHDA, SQIVND (reference sequence). The CDR3 loop spans 14 amino acids. The ends were cut back, 5 bases at V and 7 bases at J, with 14 bases in the middle. This CDR3 is CASSEVQGGEKLFF. CDR3 DNA sequence: TGTGCCAGTAGTGAGGTACAGGGTGGTGAAAAACTGTTTTTT. Full variable domain (rest looked up from reference TRBV19 and TRBJ1-4): DGGITQSPKYLFRKEGQNVTLSCEQNLNHDAMYWYRQDPGQGLRLIYYSQIVNDFQKGDIAEGYSVSREKKESFPLTVTSAQKNPTAFYLCASSEVQGGEKLFFGSGTQLSVL.

The DNA of the CDR3 is TGTGCCAGCAGTGGAGCGGCTAGCGGGAGCCCAGATACGCAGTATTTT. It codes for CASSGAASGSPDTQYF. The rearrangement uses TRBV2 and TRBJ2-3; 10 bases match TRBD2. CDR1 is SNHLY and CDR2 is FYNNEI in the germline V gene. This CDR3 comprises 16 residues. V was clipped by 4 bases and J by 4 bases; unmatched bases: 8.

The rearrangement joins TRBV27 to TRBJ1-2; a weak D match, TRBD1 (5 bases). The CDR3 is 14 residues long. Between the trimmed V and J ends, which lost 3 bases and 5 bases, there was a span of 13 bases. The germline V gene encodes CDR1 MNHEY and CDR2 SMNVEV (reference sequence). CDR3 sequence reads: CASSFRRGGYGYTF. CDR3 sequence (DNA): TGTGCCAGCAGTTTCCGACGGGGGGGTTATGGCTACACCTTC.

The chain joins TRBV28 to TRBJ1-2; TRBD1 agrees at 7 bases. V was pared by 5 bases and J by 2 bases, with 5 bases of the junction left unmatched. Germline V gene lookup returns CDR1 MDHEN and CDR2 SYDVKM. The CDR3 covers 14 residues. The CDR3 nucleotides read TGTGCCAGCAGTACCGGGACAGCAAACTATGGCTACACCTTC. The encoded protein is CASSTGTANYGYTF.

Worth noting for this clone: Other DNA sequences of this sample code for an identical CDR3. The V gene is TRBV5-1, the J gene TRBJ2-5; perhaps D is TRBD1 or TRBD2 (5 bases each). With 0 bases removed from V and 3 bases from J, the gap between germline ends came to 9 bases. The CDR3 totals 14 residues. Germline V gene sequence: CDR1 SGHRS, CDR2 YFSETQ. The CDR3 reads CASSLAREKETQYF. The CDR3 bases are TGCGCCAGCAGCTTGGCCAGGGAGAAAGAGACCCAGTACTTC.